The sequence of this T cell receptor (beta chain) was determined in a study of control samples from healthy donors and cancer patients. Method: immunoSEQ multiplex PCR; TCRdb's copy keeps in-frame clones and lacks some. Of around 140,000 clones in the sample, roughly 92% were seen once. CDR3 size: 13 residues. Germline values: CDR1 LNHNV, CDR2 YYDKDF (reference sequence). Trimming left V 2 bases short and J 9 bases short, with 8 bases between. This chain links TRBV15 with TRBJ1-6; the D is unclear. The specimen sequenced was blood. This receptor was obtained from a man between 18 and 35 years old in good health. The CDR3 DNA reads TGTGCCACCAGCAGACCGTTCGGTTCACCCCTCCACTTT. It encodes CATSRPFGSPLHF.